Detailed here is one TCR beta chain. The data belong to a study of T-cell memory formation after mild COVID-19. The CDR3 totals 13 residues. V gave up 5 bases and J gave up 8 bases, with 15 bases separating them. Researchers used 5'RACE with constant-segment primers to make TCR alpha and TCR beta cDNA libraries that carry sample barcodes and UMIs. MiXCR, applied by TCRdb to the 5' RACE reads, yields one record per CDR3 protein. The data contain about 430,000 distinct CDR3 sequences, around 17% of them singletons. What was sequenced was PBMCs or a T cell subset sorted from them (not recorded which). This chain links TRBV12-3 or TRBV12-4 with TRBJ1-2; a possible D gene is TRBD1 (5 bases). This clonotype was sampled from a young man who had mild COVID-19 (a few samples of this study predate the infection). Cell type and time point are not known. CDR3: CASSASRVAGYTF. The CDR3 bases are TGTGCCAGCAGTGCCAGCAGGGTGGCAGGCTACACCTTC.